The clone carrying this T cell receptor (beta chain) turned up a few times. Its cognate antigen is unknown. Duration under 3 months, a NOSPECS grade of at least 4, and a Clinical Activity Score of at least 3 characterized the ophthalmopathy patients. Exclusion of patients followed from uncontrolled infection, other autoimmune disease, pregnancy or lactation. Amplification yielded TCR beta CDR3 regions, with RNA transcripts as the source. The HTBI primer set served for first-round RT-PCR of the TCR CDR3. MiXCR was run by TCRdb on the multiplex PCR reads, yielding one entry per CDR3 protein. This sample carries hundreds of thousands of distinct CDR3 sequences, approximately 20% of them seen once, and the ten largest clones take over 45%. The data derive from a study of T cells in Graves' hyperthyroidism and ophthalmopathy. Study-wide points: Blood also carried most thyroid clonotypes expanded above 0.001.

The TCR was taken from a man in his forties with Graves' ophthalmopathy. The source material was blood.

Written as DNA, the CDR3 is TGTGCCAGCAGCCAAGTTCACTCCTACGAGCAGTACTTC. This gives the protein CASSQVHSYEQYF. The chain employs TRBV3-1 and TRBJ2-7; no firm D call. From germline, CDR1 is LGHDT and CDR2 YNNKEL (reference sequence). This CDR3 comprises 13 residues. V was cut by 1 base and J by 0 bases, with 4 bases left in between.